The rows below give T cell receptor beta chains drawn from one sample of a study of regulatory T cells in long-lasting Graves disease. TCRdb independently ran MiXCR on the multiplex PCR reads; one entry per CDR3 protein. The sample lists 550,000 to 650,000 distinct CDR3 sequences; roughly 15% were seen once. A further study also used this sample, focusing on T cells in Graves' hyperthyroidism and ophthalmopathy.

The source was peripheral blood mononuclear cells (PBMCs), collected at new diagnosis, from a patient treated with antithyroid drugs. Every receptor here comes from a man aged 18 to 29 with Graves disease. Both conserved end residues are part of each CDR3. A D gene is named only where the DNA matches it firmly. Some rows mark clone size as missing; the rest say once, few, many or name a class of expanded clone.

j_call: TRBJ2-1
d_call: -
cdr3_length: 11
v_call: TRBV7-9
clone_size: many
cdr3_nt: TGTGCCAGCAGCTTTGACAATGAGCAGTTCTTC
cdr3_aa: CASSFDNEQFF

j_call: TRBJ2-1
d_call: TRBD1
cdr3_length: 16
v_call: TRBV13
clone_size: -
cdr3_nt: TGTGCCAGCAGCTCCGCGCGACAGGGGGCAGACAATGAGCAGTTCTTC
cdr3_aa: CASSSARQGADNEQFF

j_call: TRBJ1-2
d_call: -
cdr3_length: 14
v_call: TRBV12-3/TRBV12-4
clone_size: many
cdr3_nt: TGTGCCAGCAGTGTCCGGGGTTTCGGCTATGGCTACACCTTC
cdr3_aa: CASSVRGFGYGYTF

j_call: TRBJ2-1
d_call: -
cdr3_length: 15
v_call: TRBV4-1
clone_size: -
cdr3_nt: TGCGCCAGCGGACGGCTTGGCGGGCCGGGCAATGAGCAGTTCTTC
cdr3_aa: CASGRLGGPGNEQFF

j_call: TRBJ2-7
d_call: -
cdr3_length: 16
v_call: TRBV5-1
clone_size: few
cdr3_nt: TGCGCCAGCAGCTTGGCGTCCGGGACATTGAACTACGAGCAGTACTTC
cdr3_aa: CASSLASGTLNYEQYF

j_call: TRBJ1-5
d_call: -
cdr3_length: 15
v_call: TRBV30
clone_size: once
cdr3_nt: TGTGCCTGGAGGGACCCCCAGGGACCACAAAAGCCCCAGCATTTT
cdr3_aa: CAWRDPQGPQKPQHF

j_call: TRBJ2-7
d_call: TRBD1
cdr3_length: 20
v_call: TRBV10-3
clone_size: many
cdr3_nt: TGTGCTACCAGGCCCCACCGGGACAGGGGGATGAGTTCGGGCTCCTACGAGCAGTACTTC
cdr3_aa: CATRPHRDRGMSSGSYEQYF

j_call: TRBJ2-7
d_call: -
cdr3_length: 13
v_call: TRBV9
clone_size: few
cdr3_nt: TGTGCCAGCAGCCCCGGGACTTTCAGCGAGCAGTACTTC
cdr3_aa: CASSPGTFSEQYF

j_call: TRBJ1-1
d_call: TRBD1
cdr3_length: 15
v_call: TRBV18
clone_size: many
cdr3_nt: TGTGCCAGCTCACCTGCTGACAGGGCCAACACTGAAGCTTTCTTT
cdr3_aa: CASSPADRANTEAFF

j_call: TRBJ2-5
d_call: TRBD2
cdr3_length: 15
v_call: TRBV5-1
clone_size: few
cdr3_nt: TGCGCCAGCAGCCAAGATGGCGGGAGCGCCGAGACCCAGTACTTC
cdr3_aa: CASSQDGGSAETQYF

j_call: TRBJ2-7
d_call: -
cdr3_length: 13
v_call: TRBV9
clone_size: many
cdr3_nt: TGTGCCAGCAGCGTAGGGGGGGCCAACGAGCAGTACTTC
cdr3_aa: CASSVGGANEQYF

j_call: TRBJ1-4
d_call: -
cdr3_length: 14
v_call: TRBV5-1
clone_size: many
cdr3_nt: TGCGCCAGCAGCCCGGGACCCAGTAATGAAAAACTGTTTTTT
cdr3_aa: CASSPGPSNEKLFF

j_call: TRBJ1-2
d_call: -
cdr3_length: 14
v_call: TRBV7-3
clone_size: -
cdr3_nt: TGTGCCAGCAGCTTAACCCGTCAGGGAGGTGGCTACACCTTC
cdr3_aa: CASSLTRQGGGYTF

j_call: TRBJ2-7
d_call: -
cdr3_length: 15
v_call: TRBV7-9
clone_size: -
cdr3_nt: TGTGCCAGCAGCTTAGGCGGGACGCAAGCCTACGAGCAGTACTTC
cdr3_aa: CASSLGGTQAYEQYF

j_call: TRBJ2-2
d_call: TRBD2
cdr3_length: 17
v_call: TRBV4-1
clone_size: few
cdr3_nt: TGCGCCAGCAGCCAAGATGAACTAGCGGGGAACACCGGGGAGCTGTTTTTT
cdr3_aa: CASSQDELAGNTGELFF

j_call: TRBJ1-6
d_call: -
cdr3_length: 17
v_call: TRBV10-3
clone_size: many
cdr3_nt: TGTGCCATCAGTGAGCCCATCTACGGGGGCAAGGATTCACCCCTCCACTTT
cdr3_aa: CAISEPIYGGKDSPLHF

j_call: TRBJ2-7
d_call: TRBD2
cdr3_length: 15
v_call: TRBV11-2
clone_size: many
cdr3_nt: TGTGCCAGCAGCTTATTAGCGGGAAGGACCTACGAGCAGTACTTC
cdr3_aa: CASSLLAGRTYEQYF

j_call: TRBJ1-2
d_call: -
cdr3_length: 13
v_call: TRBV6-1
clone_size: few
cdr3_nt: TGTGCCAGCAGGAGGACGGACAACTATGGCTACACCTTC
cdr3_aa: CASRRTDNYGYTF

j_call: TRBJ2-2
d_call: TRBD1
cdr3_length: 17
v_call: TRBV5-6
clone_size: -
cdr3_nt: TGTGCCAGCAGCTATACCGGGACAGGGGGCATCACCGGGGAGCTGTTTTTT
cdr3_aa: CASSYTGTGGITGELFF

j_call: TRBJ2-7
d_call: TRBD2
cdr3_length: 13
v_call: TRBV29-1
clone_size: -
cdr3_nt: TGCAGCGTCAAACTAGCGGAGTCCTACGAGCAGTACTTC
cdr3_aa: CSVKLAESYEQYF

j_call: TRBJ1-1
d_call: -
cdr3_length: 13
v_call: TRBV30
clone_size: many
cdr3_nt: TGTGCCTGGAGGAGGGAGGAGAACACTGAAGCTTTCTTT
cdr3_aa: CAWRREENTEAFF

j_call: TRBJ2-4
d_call: TRBD2
cdr3_length: 18
v_call: TRBV10-3
clone_size: -
cdr3_nt: TGTGCCATCAGTGAGTCGAGCGGGGTAGCGGGAGCGCGGAACATTCAGTACTTC
cdr3_aa: CAISESSGVAGARNIQYF

j_call: TRBJ2-5
d_call: TRBD1
cdr3_length: 14
v_call: TRBV12-3/TRBV12-4
clone_size: many
cdr3_nt: TGTGCCAGCAGTCGACAGGGTGGTTTTGAGACCCAGTACTTC
cdr3_aa: CASSRQGGFETQYF

j_call: TRBJ2-7
d_call: -
cdr3_length: 15
v_call: TRBV27
clone_size: -
cdr3_nt: TGTGCCAGCAGTTCCCCCTCCGGCAGGAACTACGAGCAGTACTTC
cdr3_aa: CASSSPSGRNYEQYF

j_call: TRBJ1-5
d_call: -
cdr3_length: 15
v_call: TRBV27
clone_size: many
cdr3_nt: TGTGCCAGCAGTATAAAGACAGGAGCCAATCAGCCCCAGCATTTT
cdr3_aa: CASSIKTGANQPQHF

j_call: TRBJ2-5
d_call: TRBD2
cdr3_length: 15
v_call: TRBV7-9
clone_size: -
cdr3_nt: TGTGCCAGCAGCGAACTAGCGGGAGGTACGGAGACCCAGTACTTC
cdr3_aa: CASSELAGGTETQYF

j_call: TRBJ2-1
d_call: -
cdr3_length: 16
v_call: TRBV12-3/TRBV12-4
clone_size: once
cdr3_nt: TGTGCCAGCAGTTTATCCCGGGACACCATACGCCATGAGCAGTTCTTC
cdr3_aa: CASSLSRDTIRHEQFF

j_call: TRBJ2-7
d_call: -
cdr3_length: 17
v_call: TRBV2
clone_size: few
cdr3_nt: TGTGCCAGCAGTATCCTGGGGTCAGGAGGGGGATTCGACGAGCAGTACTTC
cdr3_aa: CASSILGSGGGFDEQYF

j_call: TRBJ2-7
d_call: TRBD2
cdr3_length: 15
v_call: TRBV28
clone_size: many
cdr3_nt: TGTGCCAGCAGCTCCTCGAGCGGGAGTTCCTACGAGCAGTACTTC
cdr3_aa: CASSSSSGSSYEQYF

j_call: TRBJ2-3
d_call: TRBD1
cdr3_length: 18
v_call: TRBV9
clone_size: -
cdr3_nt: TGTGCCAGCAGCGTAACTGACAGGGGCTTCAGCGGGACAGATACGCAGTATTTT
cdr3_aa: CASSVTDRGFSGTDTQYF

j_call: TRBJ2-3
d_call: TRBD1
cdr3_length: 19
v_call: TRBV5-6
clone_size: few
cdr3_nt: TGTGCCAGCAGCTACGAACGATACCATGGGACAGGGGATGTGGATACGCAGTATTTT
cdr3_aa: CASSYERYHGTGDVDTQYF

j_call: TRBJ1-1
d_call: -
cdr3_length: 16
v_call: TRBV20-1
clone_size: few
cdr3_nt: TGCAGTGCTAGAGATCAGTTCGACAGGAGTCACACTGAAGCTTTCTTT
cdr3_aa: CSARDQFDRSHTEAFF

j_call: TRBJ1-1
d_call: -
cdr3_length: 13
v_call: TRBV18
clone_size: -
cdr3_nt: TGTGCCAGCTCACCTGATACAACTCTAGGAGCTTTCTTT
cdr3_aa: CASSPDTTLGAFF

j_call: TRBJ2-1
d_call: -
cdr3_length: 16
v_call: TRBV11-1
clone_size: many
cdr3_nt: TGTGCCAGCAGCTCCCTTGGGGTGGGCCTATACAATGAGCAGTTCTTC
cdr3_aa: CASSSLGVGLYNEQFF

j_call: TRBJ2-5
d_call: -
cdr3_length: 13
v_call: TRBV2
clone_size: many
cdr3_nt: TGTGCCAGCAGTGAAGGCATCGGGGGGACCCAGTACTTC
cdr3_aa: CASSEGIGGTQYF

j_call: TRBJ2-3
d_call: -
cdr3_length: 11
v_call: TRBV3-1
clone_size: few
cdr3_nt: TGTGCCAGCAGCCGCCAGGGTACGCAGTATTTT
cdr3_aa: CASSRQGTQYF

j_call: TRBJ2-5
d_call: -
cdr3_length: 13
v_call: TRBV5-8
clone_size: -
cdr3_nt: TGTGCCAGCAGCTTTATGCCCCAAGAGACCCAGTACTTC
cdr3_aa: CASSFMPQETQYF

j_call: TRBJ1-4
d_call: -
cdr3_length: 12
v_call: TRBV3-1
clone_size: many
cdr3_nt: TGTGCCAGCAGCTTGTATAATGAAAAACTGTTTTTT
cdr3_aa: CASSLYNEKLFF

j_call: TRBJ2-1
d_call: TRBD2
cdr3_length: 19
v_call: TRBV5-1
clone_size: many
cdr3_nt: TGCGCCAGCAGCTTGGTTTTCAGCGGGAGGGCCAATCACCCCAATGAGCAGTTCTTC
cdr3_aa: CASSLVFSGRANHPNEQFF

j_call: TRBJ1-6
d_call: TRBD1
cdr3_length: 20
v_call: TRBV3-1
clone_size: -
cdr3_nt: TGTGCCAGCAGCCGAAAGGGGGGCGTACTGACAGGGAGATATAATTCACCCCTCCACTTT
cdr3_aa: CASSRKGGVLTGRYNSPLHF

j_call: TRBJ2-5
d_call: TRBD1
cdr3_length: 15
v_call: TRBV6-5
clone_size: many
cdr3_nt: TGTGCCAGCAGTTACGCAGGGGGTTTACAAGAGACCCAGTACTTC
cdr3_aa: CASSYAGGLQETQYF

j_call: TRBJ2-6
d_call: -
cdr3_length: 14
v_call: TRBV29-1
clone_size: many
cdr3_nt: TGCAGCGTTGAAGGGGGGTCTGGGGCCAACGTCCTGACTTTC
cdr3_aa: CSVEGGSGANVLTF

j_call: TRBJ2-5
d_call: TRBD2
cdr3_length: 14
v_call: TRBV7-2
clone_size: many
cdr3_nt: TGTGCCAGCAGCTTCTCGGGACTAGCGTCGGACCAGTACTTC
cdr3_aa: CASSFSGLASDQYF

j_call: TRBJ1-5
d_call: TRBD1
cdr3_length: 15
v_call: TRBV3-1
clone_size: many
cdr3_nt: TGTGCCAGCAGCCTTACCGGGACAGGGTTTCAGCCCCAGCATTTT
cdr3_aa: CASSLTGTGFQPQHF

j_call: TRBJ1-4
d_call: TRBD1
cdr3_length: 14
v_call: TRBV5-1
clone_size: few
cdr3_nt: TGCGCCAGCAGTCCCGGACAGGGGTGGGAAAAACTGTTTTTT
cdr3_aa: CASSPGQGWEKLFF

j_call: TRBJ2-1
d_call: TRBD1
cdr3_length: 14
v_call: TRBV7-9
clone_size: few
cdr3_nt: TGTGCCAGCAGCTTAAGGGGGCAGGGGGATGAGCAGTTCTTC
cdr3_aa: CASSLRGQGDEQFF

j_call: TRBJ1-1
d_call: -
cdr3_length: 13
v_call: TRBV20-1
clone_size: many
cdr3_nt: TGCAGTGCCCCGAGACAGGCGAACACTGAAGCTTTCTTT
cdr3_aa: CSAPRQANTEAFF

j_call: TRBJ2-2
d_call: TRBD2
cdr3_length: 16
v_call: TRBV7-8
clone_size: few
cdr3_nt: TGTGCCAGCAGCATGACTAGCGGGAGATTGACCGGGGAGCTGTTTTTT
cdr3_aa: CASSMTSGRLTGELFF

j_call: TRBJ2-1
d_call: TRBD2
cdr3_length: 15
v_call: TRBV5-1
clone_size: many
cdr3_nt: TGCGCCAGCAGACGGGGACTAGAGGTCTCCAATGAGCAGTTCTTC
cdr3_aa: CASRRGLEVSNEQFF

j_call: TRBJ2-5
d_call: TRBD2
cdr3_length: 14
v_call: TRBV20-1
clone_size: many
cdr3_nt: TGCAGTGCTAGAGTTGGGACTAGCGTAGAGACCCAGTACTTC
cdr3_aa: CSARVGTSVETQYF

j_call: TRBJ1-1
d_call: -
cdr3_length: 15
v_call: TRBV5-4
clone_size: -
cdr3_nt: TGTGCCAGCAGCCCCAACTCCTGGGGCAACACTGAAGCTTTCTTT
cdr3_aa: CASSPNSWGNTEAFF

j_call: TRBJ1-2
d_call: -
cdr3_length: 14
v_call: TRBV27
clone_size: many
cdr3_nt: TGTGCCAGCAGTTCCCGACAGGACCTCTATGGCTACACCTTC
cdr3_aa: CASSSRQDLYGYTF

j_call: TRBJ1-2
d_call: -
cdr3_length: 11
v_call: TRBV30
clone_size: few
cdr3_nt: TGTGCCTGGAGTCGAATGGGGGGCTACACCTTC
cdr3_aa: CAWSRMGGYTF